What follows are 5 T cell receptor beta chains derived from one specimen sequenced in a study of graft-versus-host responses after intestinal transplantation. Antigens for these TCRs are unknown. Produced via immunoSEQ multiplex PCR; TCRdb's table is partial and in-frame only. The sample has about 71,000 clones; 80% to 95% are singletons. The sequencing used unstimulated CD8+ T cells sorted from spleen or lymph node cells, collected before intestinal transplant. Source of these receptors: a human donor who received an intestinal transplant.

CDR3 bases: TGCACCAGCAGCCAAGTCCGGCCTAGCGGGGGGGATGAGCAGTTCTTC. Translation: CTSSQVRPSGGDEQFF. The chain has TRBV1 and TRBJ2-1; TRBD2 is taken as the D call from the table, unchecked against the DNA. TRBV1 is reported as a pseudogene. The CDR3 covers 16 residues.

The chain combines TRBV4-1 with TRBJ2-7; 11 bases agree with TRBD1. V was clipped by 3 bases and J by 6 bases; unmatched bases: 4. This CDR3 is built from 14 residues. Germline-derived CDR1 and CDR2 are MGHRA and YSYEKL. In DNA form, the CDR3 reads TGCGCCAGCAGCCACGCGGACAGGGGGCCCGAGCAGTACTTC. This codes for CASSHADRGPEQYF.

The CDR3 bases are TGTGCCAGCAGCTCCCCCCGGACAGAGAACACTGAAGCTTTCTTT. Amino acids: CASSSPRTENTEAFF. The chain combines TRBV13 with TRBJ1-1; D may be TRBD1 (6 bases). The germline gives CDR1 PRHDT, CDR2 FYEKMQ (reference sequence). V was clipped by 4 bases and J by 1 base, with 13 bases between them. CDR3 length equals 15 residues.

V gene TRBV27 combines with J gene TRBJ1-2, with 7 bases that match TRBD1. The CDR3 consists of 15 residues. The germline V gene has CDR1 MNHEY and CDR2 SMNVEV (reference sequence). V lost 7 bases to trimming and J lost 3 bases; unmatched junction nucleotides: 11. The CDR3 region has the DNA TGTGCCAGCACCCCCAGCAGGACAGGATACTATGGCTACACCTTC. Protein sequence: CASTPSRTGYYGYTF.

The rearrangement uses TRBV7-9 and TRBJ1-2; D is possibly TRBD1 (5 bases). CDR1 SEHNR and CDR2 FQNEAQ come from the germline V gene (reference sequence). This CDR3 spans 14 amino acids. V dropped 1 base and J dropped 0 bases, with 6 bases sitting between them. The CDR3 DNA sequence: TGTGCCAGCAGCTTAGGGACACCTAACTATGGCTACACCTTC. The encoded protein is CASSLGTPNYGYTF.